These T cell receptor beta chains were read from a single sample in a study of blood T cell repertoires in COVID-19. Clones were read by immunoSEQ multiplex PCR, and TCRdb kept only the in-frame ones, dropping some. The data contain under 300,000 clones, approximately 85% of them singletons. Sequencing used peripheral blood. Receptor source: a man aged 50 to 60 with acute or convalescent COVID-19. The CDR3 runs from the conserved cysteine through the conserved F or W. Each record gives: clone size, D gene, V gene, J gene, CDR3 DNA, CDR3 protein. The D gene is left open where the match is weak. The listing skips clone size in some rows; elsewhere it reads once, few, many or a size class.

-	-	TRBV4-1	TRBJ2-7	TGCGCCAGCAGCCAAGGGCAACATAACCCCTACGAGCAGTACTTC	CASSQGQHNPYEQYF
-	-	TRBV18	TRBJ1-2	TGTGCCAGCTCACCATATCAGGGCCACGAAGGCTACACCTTC	CASSPYQGHEGYTF
-	TRBD1	TRBV5-6	TRBJ1-5	TGTGCCAGCAGCTATGGATTGACAGGGATCAATCAGCCCCAGCATTTT	CASSYGLTGINQPQHF
-	-	TRBV5-1	TRBJ1-1	TGCGCCAGCAGCTTGACAATGTCGTCTGCAGAAGCTTTCTTT	CASSLTMSSAEAFF
-	TRBD1	TRBV4-2	TRBJ2-2	TGTGCCAGCAGCCAAGATCGGACAGGCGGGGAGCTGTTTTTT	CASSQDRTGGELFF
few	-	TRBV6-5	TRBJ1-2	TGTGCCAGCAGTTACTCGAGTTCCGCAAACTATGGCTACACCTTC	CASSYSSSANYGYTF
-	TRBD1	TRBV14	TRBJ1-6	TGTGCCAGCAGCCCGTTAACAGGGGGAAATTCACCCCTCCACTTT	CASSPLTGGNSPLHF
-	TRBD1	TRBV18	TRBJ1-5	TGTGCCAGCTCACCAGGACAGGGGGATCAGCCCCAGCATTTT	CASSPGQGDQPQHF
-	TRBD2	TRBV19	TRBJ2-5	TGTGCCAGTAGTAGTAGAGCTAGCGGGAGATCAGAGACCCAGTACTTC	CASSSRASGRSETQYF
-	TRBD2	TRBV10-1	TRBJ2-7	TGCGCCAGCAGTTCTAGCGGGAGTCCTTACGAGCAGTACTTC	CASSSSGSPYEQYF
-	-	TRBV7-3	TRBJ2-3	TGTGCCAGCAGCCCGACGGGAAGCACAGATACGCAGTATTTT	CASSPTGSTDTQYF
-	-	TRBV9	TRBJ1-3	TGTGCCAGCAGCCCTTATTTCAGTCTCTCTGGAAACACCATATATTTT	CASSPYFSLSGNTIYF
-	TRBD1	TRBV6-1	TRBJ1-2	TGTGCCAGCAGTGAACTTAGGGCAGGGGGCAACTATGGCTACACCTTC	CASSELRAGGNYGYTF
-	TRBD1	TRBV30	TRBJ1-5	TGTGCCTGGAGTGTACAAGGGGGACAGAATCAGCCCCAGCATTTT	CAWSVQGGQNQPQHF
-	-	TRBV7-9	TRBJ1-1	TGTGCCAGCAGCCCCTCGACACGCACTGAAGCTTTCTTT	CASSPSTRTEAFF